The clone carrying this T cell receptor beta chain turned up a few times. The CDR3 extends over 14 amino acids. The germline V gene has CDR1 SGHTA and CDR2 FQGTGA. V was clipped by 2 bases and J by 5 bases, with 10 bases between them. These data are taken from a study of blood T cell repertoires in COVID-19. In the study's own analysis: Nucleated cell counts were estimated from reference gene primer amplification. Libraries were prepared by immunoSEQ multiplex PCR; TCRdb keeps only in-frame clonotypes and omits some of them. V and J calls and clone size are given by that table; D and trimming were obtained from the DNA. The sample records 150,000 to 200,000 clones, 70% to 90% being singletons. In Seattle, patients joined the study during active infection and were tracked longitudinally.

The V call is TRBV7-3, the J call TRBJ2-1, with D possibly being TRBD2 (5 bases). Sequenced input: peripheral blood. The TCR originated in a person aged 70 to 79 with COVID-19, enrolled during active disease. CDR3 bases: TGTGCCAGCAGCTTACTCGGAGGTGACAATGAGCAGTTCTTC. As protein: CASSLLGGDNEQFF.